The 23 T cell receptor beta chains reported below all come from one sample, sequenced in a study of T cell repertoires in cytomegalovirus infection. Each CDR3 protein is one row after TCRdb ran MiXCR on the reads. Among about 450,000 distinct CDR3 sequences listed, about a third were seen once. The sequenced sample consisted of PBMCs. These receptors were obtained from a human donor in good health (CMV status not recorded). Some clones in this sample may be carry-over from other donors' samples.

The chain has TRBV7-3 and TRBJ2-2; D may match TRBD1 or TRBD2 (5 bases each). The CDR3 totals 15 residues. Germline CDR1 SGHTA, CDR2 FQGTGA. The V gene lost 6 bases and the J gene lost 0 bases, with 11 bases spanning the gap. The CDR3 loop reads CASRGDRSNTGELFF. The CDR3 DNA reads TGTGCCAGCAGGGGGGACCGCTCGAACACCGGGGAGCTGTTTTTT.

The chain recombines TRBV27 with TRBJ1-1; weak D call: TRBD1 (5 bases). Germline V gene sequence: CDR1 MNHEY, CDR2 SMNVEV (reference sequence). CDR3 size: 16 residues. V was shortened by 8 bases and J by 1 base, with 20 bases between the two germline ends. The CDR3 DNA sequence: TGTGCCAGCCGGGCTACAAAATTGGGGCCGAACACTGAAGCTTTCTTT. It specifies CASRATKLGPNTEAFF.

As regards this clonotype: A read error is likely, as this CDR3 ends without the conserved phenylalanine or tryptophan. The chain has TRBV12-3 or TRBV12-4 and TRBJ1-1; no reliable D call. V was shortened by 5 bases and J by 2 bases, with 12 bases between the two germline ends. This CDR3 comprises 14 residues. Here the CDR3 DNA reads TGTGCCAGCAGTCCCCTGGCAGCCAACACTGAAGCTTTCTCT. It is translated as CASSPLAANTEAFS.

The sample holds many counts of this clonotype. The V call is TRBV7-6, the J call TRBJ1-6; D possibly corresponds to TRBD1 (5 bases). The CDR3 consists of 14 residues. CDR1 and CDR2 (germline): SGHVS, FNYEAQ. Trimming cost V 4 bases and J 6 bases, with 10 bases left between them. The CDR3 loop is CASSYSGANSPLHF. Here the CDR3 DNA reads TGTGCCAGCAGCTATAGCGGGGCTAATTCACCCCTCCACTTT.

The genes are TRBV20-1 and TRBJ2-7; D gene ambiguous. This CDR3 spans 11 amino acids. Germline lookup yields CDR1 DFQATT and CDR2 SNEGSKA (reference sequence). V lost 3 bases and J 2 bases, leaving 5 bases between the germline ends. The CDR3 bases are TGCAGTGCTAGTCTTACCTACGAGCAGTACTTC. Protein product: CSASLTYEQYF.

This clonotype was seen repeatedly, ten times or more. J is TRBJ2-6 and V is TRBV7-2; D gene unclear. Germline V gives CDR1 SGHTA, CDR2 FQGNSA. With 7 bases removed from V and 0 bases from J, the gap between germline ends came to 16 bases. CDR3 length: 17 amino acids. The CDR3 sequence is CASTPGWLSSGANVLTF. CDR3 nucleotide sequence: TGTGCCAGCACCCCCGGGTGGCTCTCCTCTGGGGCCAACGTCCTGACTTTC.

This clonotype was seen at least ten times. V gene TRBV7-9 combines with J gene TRBJ1-2; possible D gene TRBD1, 5 bases. The CDR3 runs to 16 residues. V was shortened by 0 bases and J by 2 bases, with 13 bases between the two germline ends. Looked up from germline, CDR1 is SEHNR and CDR2 is FQNEAQ (reference sequence). The CDR3 here is CASSLAGEAGNYGYTF. CDR3 bases: TGTGCCAGCAGCTTAGCGGGCGAGGCAGGGAACTATGGCTACACCTTC.

To note about this clonotype: At one end, the junction sequence differs from germline, possibly due to a read error. The chain carries TRBV4-2 and TRBJ2-5, with D perhaps TRBD1 (6 bases). The germline V gene has CDR1 LGHNA and CDR2 YNFKEQ. The CDR3 sequence is 17 residues long. The CDR3 spells CASRQDTSGPGEEPPYF. The CDR3 nucleotides are TGTGCCAGCCGCCAAGACACATCCGGGCCAGGGGAAGAGCCCCCGTACTTC.

This sequence joins TRBV2 and TRBJ1-5, with D perhaps TRBD1 (6 bases). Trimming stripped 7 bases from V and 5 bases from J, with 18 bases between. The germline gives CDR1 SNHLY, CDR2 FYNNEI. The CDR3 extends over 15 amino acids. The CDR3 sequence: CASTEQGIRDQPQHF. Here the CDR3 DNA reads TGTGCCAGCACCGAACAGGGTATTAGGGATCAGCCCCAGCATTTT.

A remark on this clonotype: The CDR3 ends on some other residue instead of the conserved phenylalanine or tryptophan, so this is likely a read error. The genes are TRBV12-3 or TRBV12-4 and TRBJ2-1; 7 bases match TRBD1. The CDR3 runs to 18 residues. The V and J ends lost 0 bases and 6 bases, in that order; junction bases with no gene match: 14. The CDR3 sequence is CASSLAQLTGKFINEQFL. The DNA of the CDR3 is TGTGCCAGCAGTTTAGCACAATTGACAGGGAAGTTTATCAATGAGCAGTTCTTA.

V gene TRBV19 combines with J gene TRBJ2-1; TRBD2 agrees at 9 bases. V lost 4 bases, J lost 9 bases, and 7 bases stayed unmatched. The CDR3 sequence is 14 residues long. CDR1 and CDR2 (germline): LNHDA, SQIVND (reference sequence). The CDR3 DNA is TGTGCCAGTAGTAGCAGCGGGGGGCTGGGTGAGCAGTTCTTC. It codes for CASSSSGGLGEQFF.

This clonotype was detected a few times. This sequence joins TRBV25-1 and TRBJ2-1; no reliable D call. The CDR3 is 15 residues long. Germline V CDR1 and CDR2: MGHDK, SYGVNS. Trimming removed 2 bases from V and 8 bases from J, with 16 bases in between. The CDR3 coding sequence is TGTGCCAGCAGTGAACGCTCCACGGGTATGGATGAGCAGTTCTTC. This codes for CASSERSTGMDEQFF.

The chain couples TRBV19 to TRBJ1-1; 7 bases fit TRBD1. Trimming cost V 8 bases and J 2 bases; bases outside gene matches: 5. The germline V gene encodes CDR1 LNHDA and CDR2 SQIVND (reference sequence). CDR3 length: 13 amino acids. The CDR3 coding sequence is TGTGCCAGTGGTGGGACAGTCAACACTGAAGCTTTCTTT. Its translation is CASGGTVNTEAFF. The full variable domain, rest sourced from reference TRBV19 and TRBJ1-1, is DGGITQSPKYLFRKEGQNVTLSCEQNLNHDAMYWYRQDPGQGLRLIYYSQIVNDFQKGDIAEGYSVSREKKESFPLTVTSAQKNPTAFYLCASGGTVNTEAFFGQGTRLTVV.

The rearrangement joins TRBV7-9 to TRBJ2-2, with D tentatively TRBD1 (6 bases). V was trimmed by 5 bases and J by 1 base, leaving 14 bases between them. Germline V CDR1 and CDR2: SEHNR, FQNEAQ (reference sequence). This CDR3 comprises 16 residues. This chain's CDR3 is CASSHAEQGNTGELFF. CDR3 nucleotide sequence: TGTGCCAGCAGCCATGCAGAACAGGGGAACACCGGGGAGCTGTTTTTT.

This clonotype was counted ten times or more. The chain links TRBV2 to TRBJ2-6, with 8 bases that match TRBD1. V shed 4 bases, J shed 0 bases, and the junction held 8 bases outside the gene matches. The CDR3 sequence is 18 residues long. CDR1 is SNHLY and CDR2 is FYNNEI in the germline V gene. CDR3 in DNA: TGTGCCAGCAGTGGGTTCGGACAGGGCGGCTCTGGGGCCAACGTCCTGACTTTC. Translating gives CASSGFGQGGSGANVLTF.

This clonotype was counted a few times. The rearrangement uses TRBV19 and TRBJ1-1; D is perhaps TRBD1 (5 bases). Germline CDR1 LNHDA, CDR2 SQIVND (reference sequence). V lost 7 bases to trimming and J lost 0 bases, with 15 bases between them. This CDR3 has 15 amino acids. The DNA for the CDR3 is TGTGCCAGTATCCGAGGCGGACACCTGAACACTGAAGCTTTCTTT. Amino acids: CASIRGGHLNTEAFF.

The chain carries TRBV29-1 and TRBJ2-5; TRBD2 matches 9 bases. CDR3 length: 14 residues. V lost 4 bases to trimming and J lost 5 bases; unmatched junction nucleotides: 8. Germline CDR1 and CDR2: SQVTM and ANQGSEA. The CDR3 here is CSVGRGLAEETQYF. The CDR3 nucleotides are TGCAGCGTTGGGAGGGGACTAGCAGAGGAGACCCAGTACTTC.

This chain links TRBV29-1 with TRBJ2-2; 13 positions agree with TRBD2. CDR1 SQVTM and CDR2 ANQGSEA come from the germline V gene. Trimming cost V 6 bases and J 7 bases; bases outside gene matches: 8. The CDR3 is 15 amino acids. The CDR3 DNA sequence: TGCAGCGTCCAAACTAGCGGGGGGGCCGTCGGGGAGCTGTTTTTT. Protein: CSVQTSGGAVGELFF.

This clonotype was found many times. This chain links TRBV7-2 with TRBJ1-5, with D perhaps matching TRBD1 (5 bases). The CDR3 length is 15 residues. Trimming removed 1 base at V and 0 bases at J, with 7 bases between. From germline, CDR1 is SGHTA and CDR2 FQGNSA. The CDR3, as DNA: TGTGCCAGCAGCTTAGGGGACGCTAGCAATCAGCCCCAGCATTTT. This encodes CASSLGDASNQPQHF. Full variable domain (outside the CDR3, taken from reference TRBV7-2 and TRBJ1-5): GAGVSQSPSNKVTEKGKDVELRCDPISGHTALYWYRQSLGQGLEFLIYFQGNSAPDKSGLPSDRFSAERTGGSVSTLTIQRTQQEDSAVYLCASSLGDASNQPQHFGDGTRLSIL.

J is TRBJ2-1 and V is TRBV11-2; D unresolved. The CDR3 has 15 residues. Germline CDR1 reads SGHAT; CDR2 reads FQNNGV. V gave up 1 base and J gave up 2 bases, with 9 bases separating them. In nucleotides, the CDR3 is TGTGCCAGCAGCTTAGGGTCAGCTGCCTACAATGAGCAGTTCTTC. Translated: CASSLGSAAYNEQFF.

The DNA for the CDR3 is TGCGCCAGCAGCCAAGGTCACAGCCCCTCTGGGGCCAACGTCCTGACTTTC. The encoded protein is CASSQGHSPSGANVLTF. The rearrangement uses TRBV4-1 and TRBJ2-6; no clear D. The CDR3 runs to 17 residues. Deletions cut 1 base from V and 0 bases from J, with 10 bases between. Germline CDR1 and CDR2: MGHRA and YSYEKL.

Here the CDR3 reads CAITRTGGSGTEAFF. The CDR3 DNA is TGTGCCATCACTAGGACAGGGGGCTCGGGCACTGAAGCTTTCTTT. This rearrangement joins TRBV28 to TRBJ1-1, with 11 nucleotides matching TRBD1. The CDR3 spans 15 residues. The V and J ends lost 10 bases and 4 bases, in that order; junction bases with no gene match: 11. Germline V gene sequence: CDR1 MDHEN, CDR2 SYDVKM.

V usage is TRBV7-3 and J usage is TRBJ2-1; TRBD1 is a possible D gene (6 bases). CDR3 length: 14 residues. Germline-derived CDR1 and CDR2 are SGHTA and FQGTGA. With 6 bases removed from V and 5 bases from J, the gap between germline ends came to 14 bases. Here the CDR3 DNA reads TGTGCCAGCAGTTTCTCGACAGGCCACAATGAGCAGTTCTTC. Amino acids: CASSFSTGHNEQFF.